This TCR beta chain appears in the sequencing data of a study of tumor-infiltrating lymphocytes in primary liver carcinoma. Study at large: Enrolled patients were male and female, aged 30 to 69 years. Tumors were staged T1-T3 N0M0 and measured about 4 to 11 cm across.

CDR3 length equals 14 residues. V was shortened by 2 bases and J by 0 bases, with 8 bases between the two germline ends. There are a few counts of this clonotype. Its antigen is unidentified. Study observations and caveats: Whereas tumor region pairs overlapped more, tumor-adjacent and tumor-blood pairs overlapped less.

For blood RNA, unsorted whole blood served as the source, and germline DNA was extracted too. Before the operation took place, around 4 milliliters of peripheral blood were collected. Using a constant-region primer together with ProtoScript II reverse transcriptase, TCR beta cDNA was made from roughly 500 ng of total RNA. Libraries for TCR beta were built through three nested multiplex PCR rounds, which together made up a slightly modified ARM-PCR procedure. A C-beta reverse primer was combined with TRBV1-TRBV30 forward primers in the first two PCR rounds, and each round had around 11 cycles. TCRdb re-called the multiplex PCR reads through MiXCR, storing one row per CDR3 protein. The sample has fewer than 400,000 distinct CDR3 sequences, 58% seen once.

Input material: peripheral blood. The TCR comes from a woman aged 30 to 39 with primary liver carcinoma and hepatitis B virus infection. The chain links TRBV12-3 or TRBV12-4 to TRBJ2-7; D might be TRBD1 (6 bases). As DNA, the CDR3 is TGTGCCAGCAGTTTACAGGGGAGCTCCTACGAGCAGTACTTC. Encoded protein: CASSLQGSSYEQYF.